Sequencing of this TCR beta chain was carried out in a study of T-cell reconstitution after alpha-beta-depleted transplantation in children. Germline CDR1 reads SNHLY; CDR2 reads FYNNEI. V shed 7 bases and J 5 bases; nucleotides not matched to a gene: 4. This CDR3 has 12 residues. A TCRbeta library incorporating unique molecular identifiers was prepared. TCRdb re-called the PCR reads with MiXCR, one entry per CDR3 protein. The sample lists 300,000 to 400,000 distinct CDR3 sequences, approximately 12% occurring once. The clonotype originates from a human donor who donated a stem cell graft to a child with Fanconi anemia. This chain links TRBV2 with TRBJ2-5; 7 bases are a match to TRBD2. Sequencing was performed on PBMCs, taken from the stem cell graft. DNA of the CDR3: TGTGCCAGCAAGAGGGAGGGGGAGACCCAGTACTTC. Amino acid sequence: CASKREGETQYF.